The sequence of this TCR beta chain was determined in a study of Ad26.COV2.S vaccination and SARS-CoV-2 variants. The treatment denotes: some 19 received Ad26.COV2.S at low or high dose, single or two shots; about 5 received placebo; per-sample allocation not given. Day 63 after the first vaccine or placebo injection was the time point for sampling. Germline CDR1 MGHRA, CDR2 YSYEKL. Germline trimming cut 4 bases from V and 0 bases from J; bases unmatched to any gene: 8. This CDR3 is 16 amino acids long. This table comes from immunoSEQ multiplex PCR, and its TCRdb copy is limited to in-frame clones, with some not included. The sample lists 350,000 to 400,000 clones, approximately 90% seen once, with 3% to 3.5% in the top ten.

The rearrangement links TRBV4-1 to TRBJ2-5; 7 bases are a match to TRBD2. This sample comprised peripheral blood, obtained in a trial of Ad26.COV2.S vaccine versus placebo. This receptor was obtained from a person aged 18-60 years who received the Ad26.COV2.S COVID-19 vaccine or a placebo. CDR3 nucleotides: TGCGCCAGCAGCCTTCCGGGGGGACGGGACCAAGAGACCCAGTACTTC. Translating it yields CASSLPGGRDQETQYF.